These T cell receptor beta chains were read from a single sample in a study of shared clonotypes between healthy human individuals. Data came from immunoSEQ multiplex PCR; TCRdb stores just in-frame clones and leaves some out. The data contain some 2,000,000 clones, about 95% of them singletons. Sample: naive CD8+ T cells sorted from blood. The receptors stem from a man younger than 30 in good health. CDR3s include the opening cysteine and the closing phenylalanine or tryptophan. The D gene is left open where the match is weak. Part of the rows lack a size; the others show once, few, many or a class for expanded clones.

j_call: TRBJ2-1
clone_size: NA
v_call: TRBV28
d_call: TRBD1
cdr3_aa: CASSSWDSYSENEQFF
cdr3_nt: TGTGCCAGCAGTTCGTGGGACAGCTACTCGGAGAATGAGCAGTTCTTC

j_call: TRBJ1-1
clone_size: NA
v_call: TRBV28
d_call: NA
cdr3_aa: CASSLSPNTEAFF
cdr3_nt: TGTGCCAGCAGTTTATCCCCGAACACTGAAGCTTTCTTT

j_call: TRBJ1-5
clone_size: NA
v_call: TRBV2
d_call: NA
cdr3_aa: CASSALGMGQPQHF
cdr3_nt: TGTGCCAGCAGTGCATTAGGGATGGGTCAGCCCCAGCATTTT

j_call: TRBJ1-2
clone_size: NA
v_call: TRBV5-6
d_call: TRBD1
cdr3_aa: CASSSTGHDYGYTF
cdr3_nt: TGTGCCAGCAGCTCGACAGGGCATGACTATGGCTACACCTTC

j_call: TRBJ2-1
clone_size: NA
v_call: TRBV7-3
d_call: NA
cdr3_aa: CASSLNSNEQFF
cdr3_nt: TGTGCCAGCAGCTTAAACAGTAATGAGCAGTTCTTC

j_call: TRBJ1-5
clone_size: once
v_call: TRBV2
d_call: NA
cdr3_aa: CASSVGRNGPQHF
cdr3_nt: TGTGCCAGCAGTGTTGGTCGGAATGGGCCCCAGCATTTT

j_call: TRBJ2-3
clone_size: once
v_call: TRBV6-5
d_call: NA
cdr3_aa: CASSSFPGGTDTQYF
cdr3_nt: TGTGCCAGCAGTTCCTTCCCGGGAGGCACAGATACGCAGTATTTT

j_call: TRBJ2-7
clone_size: NA
v_call: TRBV7-9
d_call: NA
cdr3_aa: CASSPAWGTEAYEQYF
cdr3_nt: TGTGCCAGCAGCCCCGCGTGGGGAACAGAGGCCTACGAGCAGTACTTC

j_call: TRBJ2-7
clone_size: NA
v_call: TRBV28
d_call: NA
cdr3_aa: CASSLIAGAISYEQYF
cdr3_nt: TGTGCCAGCAGTTTAATCGCGGGGGCGATCTCCTACGAGCAGTACTTC

j_call: TRBJ1-2
clone_size: NA
v_call: TRBV5-4
d_call: TRBD1
cdr3_aa: CASSSRTGGDYGYTF
cdr3_nt: TGTGCCAGCAGTTCCAGGACAGGGGGAGACTATGGCTACACCTTC

j_call: TRBJ2-3
clone_size: NA
v_call: TRBV1
d_call: NA
cdr3_aa: CTSSQDGGRGSTDTQYF
cdr3_nt: TGCACCAGCAGCCAAGATGGGGGACGGGGTAGCACAGATACGCAGTATTTT

j_call: TRBJ2-7
clone_size: once
v_call: TRBV7-2
d_call: NA
cdr3_aa: CASSLEVTSYHEQYF
cdr3_nt: TGTGCCAGCAGCTTAGAAGTAACTAGCTACCACGAGCAGTACTTC

j_call: TRBJ2-7
clone_size: NA
v_call: TRBV13
d_call: TRBD2
cdr3_aa: CASSLGGRSFYEQYF
cdr3_nt: TGTGCCAGCAGCTTGGGCGGGAGATCCTTCTACGAGCAGTACTTC

j_call: TRBJ2-7
clone_size: NA
v_call: TRBV6-6
d_call: NA
cdr3_aa: CASSYSAQGVMYEQYF
cdr3_nt: TGTGCCAGCAGTTACTCGGCACAGGGTGTTATGTACGAGCAGTACTTC

j_call: TRBJ2-7
clone_size: NA
v_call: TRBV2
d_call: NA
cdr3_aa: CASSLLPQGLSYEQYF
cdr3_nt: TGTGCCAGCAGTCTTCTCCCCCAGGGGCTTTCCTACGAGCAGTACTTC

j_call: TRBJ2-7
clone_size: once
v_call: TRBV28
d_call: NA
cdr3_aa: CASSSQWGAYEQYF
cdr3_nt: TGTGCCAGCAGTTCTCAGTGGGGGGCCTACGAGCAGTACTTC

j_call: TRBJ2-2
clone_size: NA
v_call: TRBV25-1
d_call: TRBD1
cdr3_aa: CASSDPGQGPNTGELFF
cdr3_nt: TGTGCCAGCAGTGATCCTGGACAGGGACCGAACACCGGGGAGCTGTTTTTT

j_call: TRBJ2-3
clone_size: NA
v_call: TRBV9
d_call: TRBD1
cdr3_aa: CASSVDRGSTDTQYF
cdr3_nt: TGTGCCAGCAGCGTCGACAGGGGTTCCACAGATACGCAGTATTTT

j_call: TRBJ1-2
clone_size: NA
v_call: TRBV6-6
d_call: NA
cdr3_aa: CASSYSKGDYGYTF
cdr3_nt: TGTGCCAGCAGTTACTCGAAAGGGGACTATGGCTACACCTTC

j_call: TRBJ2-1
clone_size: NA
v_call: TRBV4-1
d_call: NA
cdr3_aa: CASSPPLVVEVNEQFF
cdr3_nt: TGCGCCAGCAGCCCCCCCCTAGTGGTCGAGGTGAATGAGCAGTTCTTC

j_call: TRBJ2-7
clone_size: NA
v_call: TRBV4-1
d_call: NA
cdr3_aa: CASSQALWDKGDYEQYF
cdr3_nt: TGCGCCAGCAGCCAAGCCCTTTGGGACAAGGGGGACTACGAGCAGTACTTC

j_call: TRBJ1-2
clone_size: NA
v_call: TRBV4-1
d_call: TRBD1
cdr3_aa: CASSQETGANYGYTF
cdr3_nt: TGCGCCAGCAGCCAAGAGACAGGGGCTAACTATGGCTACACCTTC

j_call: TRBJ1-2
clone_size: NA
v_call: TRBV27
d_call: NA
cdr3_aa: CASSLTGNYGYTF
cdr3_nt: TGTGCCAGCAGTTTAACCGGGAACTATGGCTACACCTTC

j_call: TRBJ2-4
clone_size: once
v_call: TRBV4-3
d_call: TRBD2
cdr3_aa: CASSQDDGRGQNIQYF
cdr3_nt: TGCGCCAGCAGCCAAGACGACGGGAGGGGACAAAACATTCAGTACTTC

j_call: TRBJ2-2
clone_size: NA
v_call: TRBV7-9
d_call: NA
cdr3_aa: CASSWGTGELFF
cdr3_nt: TGTGCCAGCAGTTGGGGAACCGGGGAGCTGTTTTTT

j_call: TRBJ2-2
clone_size: NA
v_call: TRBV6-5
d_call: NA
cdr3_aa: CASSYSMWANTGELFF
cdr3_nt: TGTGCCAGCAGTTACTCTATGTGGGCGAACACCGGGGAGCTGTTTTTT

j_call: TRBJ2-3
clone_size: NA
v_call: TRBV11-2
d_call: TRBD2
cdr3_aa: CASSLGLASDTQYF
cdr3_nt: TGTGCCAGCAGCTTAGGACTAGCTTCAGATACGCAGTATTTT

j_call: TRBJ2-1
clone_size: NA
v_call: TRBV9
d_call: TRBD1
cdr3_aa: CASSPWDRDDNEQFF
cdr3_nt: TGTGCCAGCAGCCCCTGGGACAGGGATGACAATGAGCAGTTCTTC